Sequencing of this TCR beta chain was carried out in a study of regulatory T cells in long-lasting Graves disease. Study observations and caveats: Examination was confined to peripheral blood, excluding thyroid tissue.

Germline assignment: CDR1 SGHRS and CDR2 YFSETQ. Termini included, the CDR3 measures 8 amino acids. This clonotype was observed a few times. Antigen specificity is unknown. The CDR3 ends on some other residue instead of the conserved phenylalanine or tryptophan, so this is likely a read error. Because the CDR3's place on the DNA is in doubt, the DNA is left out and the CDR3 is given as listed by TCRdb. Construction of TCR beta libraries relied on iRepertoire HTBI primers and on Arm-PCR targeting CDR3 regions. Using its own MiXCR run on the multiplex PCR reads, TCRdb lists one record per CDR3 protein. The table records 380,000 or so distinct CDR3 sequences, under 20% of them present only once. The time point: newly diagnosed GD, antithyroid drugs for less than 3 months. The TCR library was made from RNA extracted from PBMCs. These sequences were also reported in another study, on T cells in Graves' hyperthyroidism and ophthalmopathy.

The V gene is TRBV5-1, the J gene TRBJ2-7; the table's D gene call, TRBD2, was not cross checked with the DNA. The source material was peripheral blood mononuclear cells (PBMCs), sampled at new diagnosis, from a patient treated with antithyroid drugs. This clonotype originated in a woman under 30 with Graves disease. The CDR3 loop reads CASLAVGG.